Here is one T cell receptor (beta chain) with its context. Its target is not known. This entry comes from a study of OX40 agonist ivuxolimab in advanced cancers. On the study more broadly: Those enrolled were 80% to 85% male, with a mean age of around 58 years and ages from about 20 to 85.

The assay was immunoSEQ multiplex PCR, and TCRdb's table has in-frame clones only and misses some. This table holds around 92,000 clones, more than 75% found once. Trimming at V came to 3 bases and at J to 3 bases, leaving 7 bases not matched to a gene. CDR1 and CDR2 (germline): SGHNT, YYREEE (reference sequence). The CDR3 sequence is 15 residues long. General study points: With doses of 0.1 to 3.0 mg/kg, CD4+ and CD8+ blood T cells had undergone clonal expansion by week 6.

This specimen was CD4+ or CD8+ T cells sorted from blood, taken in a trial of the OX40 agonist ivuxolimab. The receptor's source is an adult with an advanced solid tumor such as melanoma, head and neck, liver or kidney cancer. The chain is built from TRBV5-4 and TRBJ1-2, with 8 bases identical to TRBD1. CDR3 bases: TGTGCCAGCAGCTCGGGACAGGATCGTTACTATGGCTACACCTTC. Translating gives CASSSGQDRYYGYTF.